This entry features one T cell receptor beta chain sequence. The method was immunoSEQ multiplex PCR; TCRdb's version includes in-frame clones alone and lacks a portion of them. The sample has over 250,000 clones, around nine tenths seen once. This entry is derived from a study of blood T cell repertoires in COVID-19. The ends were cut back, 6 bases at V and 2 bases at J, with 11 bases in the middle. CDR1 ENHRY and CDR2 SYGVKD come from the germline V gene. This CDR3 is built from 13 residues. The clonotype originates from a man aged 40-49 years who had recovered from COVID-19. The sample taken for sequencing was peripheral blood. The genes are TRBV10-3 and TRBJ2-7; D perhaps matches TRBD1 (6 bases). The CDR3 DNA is TGTGCCATCAGGGTTACAGGGACCTACGAGCAGTACTTC. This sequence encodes CAIRVTGTYEQYF.